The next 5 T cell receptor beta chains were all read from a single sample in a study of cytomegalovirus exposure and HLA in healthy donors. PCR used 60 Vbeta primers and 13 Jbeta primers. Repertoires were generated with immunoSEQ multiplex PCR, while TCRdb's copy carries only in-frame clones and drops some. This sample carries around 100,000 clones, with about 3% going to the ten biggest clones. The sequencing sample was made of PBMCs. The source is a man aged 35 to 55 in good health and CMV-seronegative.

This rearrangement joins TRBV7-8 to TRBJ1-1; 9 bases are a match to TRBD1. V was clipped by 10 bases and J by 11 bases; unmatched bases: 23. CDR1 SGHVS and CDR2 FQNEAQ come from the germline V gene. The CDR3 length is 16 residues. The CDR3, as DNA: TGTGCCACCCTCCTGTCCGGGGGGACAGGGTTCTTGTTGGCTTTCTTT. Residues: CATLLSGGTGFLLAFF.

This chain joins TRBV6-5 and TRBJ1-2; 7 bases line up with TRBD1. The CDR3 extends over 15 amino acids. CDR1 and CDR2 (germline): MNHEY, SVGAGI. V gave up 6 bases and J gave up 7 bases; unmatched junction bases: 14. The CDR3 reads CASSPTYRQGGGYTF. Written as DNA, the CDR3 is TGTGCCAGCAGCCCGACCTACCGACAGGGCGGTGGCTACACCTTC.

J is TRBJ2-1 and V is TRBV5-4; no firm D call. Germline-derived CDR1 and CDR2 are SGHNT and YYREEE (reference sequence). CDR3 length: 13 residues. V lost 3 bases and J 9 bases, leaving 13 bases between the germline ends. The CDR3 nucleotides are TGTGCCAGCAGCTCCGTAAAGATCGGTGAGCAGTTCTTC. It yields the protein CASSSVKIGEQFF.

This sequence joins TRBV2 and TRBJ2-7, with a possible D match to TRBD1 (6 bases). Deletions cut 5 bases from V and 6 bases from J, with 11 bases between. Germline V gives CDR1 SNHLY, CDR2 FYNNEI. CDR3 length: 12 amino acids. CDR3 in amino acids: CASSSQGAEQYF. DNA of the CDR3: TGTGCCAGCAGTTCACAGGGAGCCGAGCAGTACTTC. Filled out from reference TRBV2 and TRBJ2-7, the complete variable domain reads EPEVTQTPSHQVTQMGQEVILRCVPISNHLYFYWYRQILGQKVEFLVSFYNNEISEKSEIFDDQFSVERPDGSNFTLKIRSTKLEDSAMYFCASSSQGAEQYFGPGTRLTVT.

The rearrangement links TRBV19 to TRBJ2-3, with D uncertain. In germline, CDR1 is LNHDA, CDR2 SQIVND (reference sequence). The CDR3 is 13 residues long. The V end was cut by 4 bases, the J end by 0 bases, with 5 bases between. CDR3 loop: CASSRQSTDTQYF. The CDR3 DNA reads TGTGCCAGTAGTAGGCAGAGCACAGATACGCAGTATTTT.